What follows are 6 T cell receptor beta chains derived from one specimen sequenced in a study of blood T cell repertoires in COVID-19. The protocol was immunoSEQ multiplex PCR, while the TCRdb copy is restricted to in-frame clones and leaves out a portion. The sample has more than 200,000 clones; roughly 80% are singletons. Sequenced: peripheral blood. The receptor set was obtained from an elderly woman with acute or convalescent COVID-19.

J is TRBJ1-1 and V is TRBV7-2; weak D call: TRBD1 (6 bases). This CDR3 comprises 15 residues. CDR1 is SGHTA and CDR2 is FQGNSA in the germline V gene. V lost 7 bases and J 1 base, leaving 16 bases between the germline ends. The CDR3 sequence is CASNLVQGSNTEAFF. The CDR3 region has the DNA TGTGCCAGCAACCTCGTACAGGGATCGAACACTGAAGCTTTCTTT.

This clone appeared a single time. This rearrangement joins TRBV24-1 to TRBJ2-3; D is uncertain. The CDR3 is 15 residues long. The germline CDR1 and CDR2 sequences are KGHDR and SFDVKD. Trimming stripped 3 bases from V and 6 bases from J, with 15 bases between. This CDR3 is CATSDPATRLDTQYF. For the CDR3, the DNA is TGTGCCACCAGTGATCCCGCGACACGGCTTGATACGCAGTATTTT.

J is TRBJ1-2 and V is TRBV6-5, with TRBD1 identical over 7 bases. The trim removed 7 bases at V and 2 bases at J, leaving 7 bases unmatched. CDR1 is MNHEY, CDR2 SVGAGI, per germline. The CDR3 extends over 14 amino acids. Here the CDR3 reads CASTPDRPNYGYTF. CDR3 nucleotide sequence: TGTGCCAGCACCCCGGACAGGCCGAACTATGGCTACACCTTC.

CDR3 region: CASSVRSNRPTDTQYF. Here the CDR3 DNA reads TGTGCCAGCAGTGTCCGAAGTAACAGACCCACAGATACGCAGTATTTT. The chain has TRBV6-1 and TRBJ2-3; D gene unclear. Trimming cost V 4 bases and J 2 bases, with 16 bases left between them. This CDR3 region has 16 residues. Germline lookup yields CDR1 MNHNS and CDR2 SASEGT.

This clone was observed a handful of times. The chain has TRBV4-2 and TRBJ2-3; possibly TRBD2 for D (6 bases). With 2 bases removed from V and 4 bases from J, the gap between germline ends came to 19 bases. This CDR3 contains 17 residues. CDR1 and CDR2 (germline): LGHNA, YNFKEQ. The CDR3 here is CASSQSREADRADTQYF. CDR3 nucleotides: TGTGCCAGCAGCCAATCGAGGGAGGCAGATCGCGCAGATACGCAGTATTTT.

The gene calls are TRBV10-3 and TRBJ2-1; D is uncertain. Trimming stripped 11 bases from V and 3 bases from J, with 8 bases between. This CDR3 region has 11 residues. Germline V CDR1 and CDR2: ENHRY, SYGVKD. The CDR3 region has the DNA TGTGCCGCTGGCTTCTACAATGAGCAGTTCTTC. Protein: CAAGFYNEQFF.